The 10 T cell receptor beta chains presented below share a single source sample, sequenced in a study of T-cell memory formation after mild COVID-19 (dated by TCRdb to about 2021). Receptor libraries were prepared by 5' RACE. Sequencing instrument: Illumina NovaSeq 6000. TCRdb reran the public reads through fastp at Q25 and MiXCR, keeping productive beta chains. Under each unique CDR3 protein, matching rows form one entry showing the most common genes and DNA. This sample comprises roughly 350,000 distinct CDR3 sequences, roughly 20% of them detected only once. Roughly an eighth of the sample comes from the top ten. The sample comprised PBMCs or a T cell subset sorted from them (not recorded which). These receptor sequences come from an adult woman who had mild COVID-19 (a few samples of this study predate the infection). The sample titles of this study are shuffled in the database, so cell type and time point are left out; the donor was told from shared clones.

CDR3 sequence: CASSLVLTVLNYGYTF. CDR3 DNA: TGTGCCAGCAGCTTAGTATTGACAGTACTAAACTATGGCTACACCTTC. This chain uses TRBV7-9 with TRBJ1-2; D possibly corresponds to TRBD1 (5 bases). V dropped 1 base and J dropped 2 bases, with 14 bases sitting between them. Looked up from germline, CDR1 is SEHNR and CDR2 is FQNEAQ (reference sequence). CDR3 length: 16 residues. Based on the CDR3 plus reference TRBV7-9 and TRBJ1-2, the full variable domain is DTGVSQNPRHKITKRGQNVTFRCDPISEHNRLYWYRQTLGQGPEFLTYFQNEAQLEKSRLLSDRFSAERPKGSFSTLEIQRTEQGDSAMYLCASSLVLTVLNYGYTFGSGTRLTVV.

The V and J genes are TRBV5-1 and TRBJ2-3; no clear D. The CDR3 extends over 14 amino acids. Germline values: CDR1 SGHRS, CDR2 YFSETQ. The V and J ends lost 3 bases and 1 base respectively, with 9 bases between them. The CDR3 protein is CASSWLSGTDTQYF. The CDR3 DNA is TGCGCCAGCAGCTGGCTCTCAGGCACAGATACGCAGTATTTT.

In this sample, this clonotype turned up a few times. The CDR3: CASSSSGRLYEQYF. CDR3 DNA: TGTGCCAGCAGCTCGTCAGGGAGACTCTACGAGCAGTACTTC. The chain carries TRBV7-8 and TRBJ2-7; D may correspond to TRBD1 or TRBD2 (5 bases each). V was cut by 4 bases and J by 3 bases, with 13 bases left in between. CDR1 and CDR2 from the germline V gene are SGHVS and FQNEAQ. The CDR3 extends over 14 amino acids.

The chain couples TRBV11-1 to TRBJ2-1; 9 nucleotides match TRBD2. CDR3 length: 15 residues. V dropped 1 base and J dropped 7; count of bases not matched to a gene: 5. The germline gives CDR1 SGHAT, CDR2 FQDESV (reference sequence). CDR3 nucleotides: TGTGCCAGCAGCTTAGGGAGCGGGAGGTGGAATGAGCAGTTCTTC. The encoded protein is CASSLGSGRWNEQFF.

V gene TRBV4-1 combines with J gene TRBJ2-1; 10 bases are a match to TRBD1. CDR3 size: 16 residues. Germline trimming cut 4 bases from V and 4 bases from J; bases unmatched to any gene: 7. The germline V gene has CDR1 MGHRA and CDR2 YSYEKL. This CDR3 reads CASSRGGTGVYNEQFF. CDR3 coding DNA: TGCGCCAGCAGCCGAGGGGGGACAGGGGTTTACAATGAGCAGTTCTTC.

The sample holds a few counts of this clonotype. The chain recombines TRBV3-1 with TRBJ2-3; a possible D gene is TRBD2 (5 bases). The V end was cut by 4 bases, the J end by 2 bases, with 19 bases between. The CDR3 loop spans 17 amino acids. Germline V lookup: CDR1 LGHDT, CDR2 YNNKEL (reference sequence). The CDR3 sequence: CASSPLIWSGYTDTQYF. CDR3 bases: TGTGCCAGCAGCCCATTAATCTGGAGCGGTTACACAGATACGCAGTATTTT.

This clonotype has only a few counts. V gene TRBV7-2 combines with J gene TRBJ2-3; the D is unclear. Trimming took off 5 bases at V and 1 base at J, with 10 bases between the two ends. The length of the CDR3 is 14 residues. Germline V CDR1 and CDR2: SGHTA, FQGNSA. The CDR3 loop reads CASSPVQGTDTQYF. The CDR3 DNA follows: TGTGCCAGCAGCCCAGTTCAGGGCACAGATACGCAGTATTTT.

This clonotype was picked up a small number of times. The chain combines TRBV20-1 with TRBJ2-5; the D is unclear. V was cut by 5 bases and J by 1 base, with 5 bases left in between. CDR3 size: 11 residues. Looked up from germline, CDR1 is DFQATT and CDR2 is SNEGSKA (reference sequence). The CDR3 DNA is TGCAGTGCTCACTCCCAAGAGACCCAGTACTTC. As protein: CSAHSQETQYF.

This clonotype was detected only once. The V gene is TRBV2, the J gene TRBJ2-7; the D is unclear. CDR3 size: 13 residues. The V gene lost 10 bases and the J gene lost 5 bases, with 18 bases spanning the gap. Germline assignment: CDR1 SNHLY and CDR2 FYNNEI. For the CDR3, the DNA is TGTGCCACCGATAGTCCAGGTTTCCACGAGCAGTACTTC. Protein product: CATDSPGFHEQYF.

V and J are TRBV7-2 and TRBJ1-1; D may be TRBD1 (6 bases). Trimming took off 8 bases at V and 11 bases at J, with 21 bases between the two ends. The CDR3 is 13 amino acids. Germline V CDR1 and CDR2: SGHTA, FQGNSA. The CDR3 here is CASPLGAGLTAFF. The CDR3 DNA sequence: TGTGCCAGCCCATTGGGGGCAGGACTCACGGCTTTCTTT.